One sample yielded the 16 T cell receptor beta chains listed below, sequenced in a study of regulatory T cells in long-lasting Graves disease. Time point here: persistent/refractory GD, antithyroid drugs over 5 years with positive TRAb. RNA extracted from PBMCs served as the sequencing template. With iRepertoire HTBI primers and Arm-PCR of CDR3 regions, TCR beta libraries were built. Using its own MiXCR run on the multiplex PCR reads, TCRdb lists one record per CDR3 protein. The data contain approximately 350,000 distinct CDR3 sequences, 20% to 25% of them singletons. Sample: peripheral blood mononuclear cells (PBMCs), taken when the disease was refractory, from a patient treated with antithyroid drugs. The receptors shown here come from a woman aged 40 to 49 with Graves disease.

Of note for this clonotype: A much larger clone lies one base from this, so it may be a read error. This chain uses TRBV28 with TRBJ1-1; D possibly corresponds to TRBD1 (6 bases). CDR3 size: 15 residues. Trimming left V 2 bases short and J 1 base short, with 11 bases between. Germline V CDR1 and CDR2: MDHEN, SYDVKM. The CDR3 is CASSLVQTGNTEAFF. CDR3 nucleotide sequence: TGTGCCAGCAGTTTAGTCCAGACAGGGAACACTGAAGCTTTCTTT. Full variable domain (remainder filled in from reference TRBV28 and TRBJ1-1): DVKVTQSSRYLVKRTGEKVFLECVQDMDHENMFWYRQDPGLGLRLIYFSYDVKMKEKGDIPEGYSVSREKKERFSLILESASTNQTSMYLCASSLVQTGNTEAFFGQGTRLTVV.

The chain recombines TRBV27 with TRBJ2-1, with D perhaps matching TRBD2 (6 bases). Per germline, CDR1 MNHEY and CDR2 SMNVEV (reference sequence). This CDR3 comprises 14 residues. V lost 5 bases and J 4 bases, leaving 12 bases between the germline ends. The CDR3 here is CASSPYSGYNEQFF. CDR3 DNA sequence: TGTGCCAGCAGTCCCTATAGCGGTTACAATGAGCAGTTCTTC.

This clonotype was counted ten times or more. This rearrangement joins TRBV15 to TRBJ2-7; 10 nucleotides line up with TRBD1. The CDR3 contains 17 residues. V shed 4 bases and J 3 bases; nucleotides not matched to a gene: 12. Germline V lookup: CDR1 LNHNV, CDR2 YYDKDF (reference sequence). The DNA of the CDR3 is TGTGCCACCAGCAAGGGGACAGGGGACGAATCCCTCTACGAGCAGTACTTC. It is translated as CATSKGTGDESLYEQYF. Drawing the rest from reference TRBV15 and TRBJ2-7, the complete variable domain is DAMVIQNPRYQVTQFGKPVTLSCSQTLNHNVMYWYQQKSSQAPKLLFHYYDKDFNNEADTPDNFQSRRPNTSFCFLDIRSPGLGDTAMYLCATSKGTGDESLYEQYFGPGTRLTVT.

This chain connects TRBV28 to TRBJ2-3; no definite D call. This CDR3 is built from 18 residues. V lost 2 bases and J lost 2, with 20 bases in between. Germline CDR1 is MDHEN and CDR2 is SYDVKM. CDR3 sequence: CASSLRLPERLLTDTQYF. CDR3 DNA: TGTGCCAGCAGTTTAAGGCTCCCGGAACGACTGCTCACAGATACGCAGTATTTT.

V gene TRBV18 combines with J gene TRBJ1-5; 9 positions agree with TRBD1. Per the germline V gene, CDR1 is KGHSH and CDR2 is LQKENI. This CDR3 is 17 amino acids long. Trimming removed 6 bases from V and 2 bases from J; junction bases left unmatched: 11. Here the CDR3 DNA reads TGTGCCAGCTCGGACTTACAGGGGGCGTTGGGCAATCAGCCCCAGCATTTT. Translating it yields CASSDLQGALGNQPQHF.

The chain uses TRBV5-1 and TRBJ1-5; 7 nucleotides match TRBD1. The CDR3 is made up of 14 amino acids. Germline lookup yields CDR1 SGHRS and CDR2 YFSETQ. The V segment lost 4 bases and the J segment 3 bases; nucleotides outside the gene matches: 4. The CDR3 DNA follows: TGCGCCAGCAGCCCGACAGGGTTCAATCAGCCCCAGCATTTT. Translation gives CASSPTGFNQPQHF.

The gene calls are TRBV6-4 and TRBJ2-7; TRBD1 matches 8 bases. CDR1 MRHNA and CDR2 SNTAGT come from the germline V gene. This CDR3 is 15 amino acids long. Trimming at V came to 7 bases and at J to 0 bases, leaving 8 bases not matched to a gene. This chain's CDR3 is CASTLGQVSSYEQYF. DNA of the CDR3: TGTGCCAGCACCCTGGGACAGGTGAGCTCCTACGAGCAGTACTTC.

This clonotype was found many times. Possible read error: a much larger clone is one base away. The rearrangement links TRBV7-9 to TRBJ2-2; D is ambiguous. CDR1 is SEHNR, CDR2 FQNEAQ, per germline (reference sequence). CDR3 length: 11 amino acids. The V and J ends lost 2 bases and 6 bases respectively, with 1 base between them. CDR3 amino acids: CASSLPGELFF. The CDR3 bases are TGTGCCAGCAGCTTACCCGGGGAGCTGTTTTTT.

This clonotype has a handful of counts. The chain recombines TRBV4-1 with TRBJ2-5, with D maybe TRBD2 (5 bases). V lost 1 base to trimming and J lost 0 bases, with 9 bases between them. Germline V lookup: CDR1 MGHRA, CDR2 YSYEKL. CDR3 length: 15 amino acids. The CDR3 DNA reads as TGCGCCAGCAGCCAAGCGGGGTCGTACCAAGAGACCCAGTACTTC. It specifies CASSQAGSYQETQYF.

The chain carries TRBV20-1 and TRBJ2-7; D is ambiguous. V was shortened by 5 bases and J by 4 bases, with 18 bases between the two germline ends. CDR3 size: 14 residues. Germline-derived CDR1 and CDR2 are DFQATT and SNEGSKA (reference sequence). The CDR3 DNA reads TGCAGTGCTGCCGAACCCGGCAAAAATTACGAGCAGTACTTC. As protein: CSAAEPGKNYEQYF.

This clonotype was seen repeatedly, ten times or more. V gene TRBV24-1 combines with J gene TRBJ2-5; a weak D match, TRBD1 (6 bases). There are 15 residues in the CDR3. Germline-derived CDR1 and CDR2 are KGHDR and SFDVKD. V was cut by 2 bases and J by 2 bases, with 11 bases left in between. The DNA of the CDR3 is TGTGCCACCAGTGATTCCGGGACACCACAAGAGACCCAGTACTTC. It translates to CATSDSGTPQETQYF.

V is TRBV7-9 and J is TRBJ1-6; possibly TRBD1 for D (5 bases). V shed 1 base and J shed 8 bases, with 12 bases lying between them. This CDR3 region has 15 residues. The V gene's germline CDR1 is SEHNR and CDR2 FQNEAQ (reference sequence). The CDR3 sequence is CASSLVARGDSPLHF. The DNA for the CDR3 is TGTGCCAGCAGCTTAGTTGCCAGAGGGGATTCACCCCTCCACTTT.

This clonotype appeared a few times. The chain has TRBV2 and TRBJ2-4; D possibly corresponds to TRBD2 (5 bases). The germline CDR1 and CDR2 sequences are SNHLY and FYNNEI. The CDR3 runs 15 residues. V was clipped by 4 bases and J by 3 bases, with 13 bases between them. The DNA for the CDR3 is TGTGCCAGCAGTGGCCCGGCTCGGGGCAAAAACATTCAGTACTTC. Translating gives CASSGPARGKNIQYF.

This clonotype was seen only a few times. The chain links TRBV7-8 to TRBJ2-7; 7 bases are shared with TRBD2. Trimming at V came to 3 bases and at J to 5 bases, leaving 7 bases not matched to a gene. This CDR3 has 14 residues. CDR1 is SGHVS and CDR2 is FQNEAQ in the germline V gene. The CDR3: CASSFVGGPHEQYF. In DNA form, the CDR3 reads TGTGCCAGCAGCTTCGTGGGAGGGCCACACGAGCAGTACTTC.

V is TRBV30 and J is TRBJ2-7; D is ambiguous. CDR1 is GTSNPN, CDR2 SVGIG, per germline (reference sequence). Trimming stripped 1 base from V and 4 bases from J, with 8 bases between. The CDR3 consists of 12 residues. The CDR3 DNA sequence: TGTGCCTGGAGTGCCCCTTGGTACGAGCAGTACTTC. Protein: CAWSAPWYEQYF.

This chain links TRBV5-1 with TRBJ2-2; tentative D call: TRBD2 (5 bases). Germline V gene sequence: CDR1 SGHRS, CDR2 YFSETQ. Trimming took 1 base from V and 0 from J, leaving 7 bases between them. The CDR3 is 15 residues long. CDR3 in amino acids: CASSLSGSNTGELFF. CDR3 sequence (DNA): TGCGCCAGCAGCTTGAGCGGTTCGAACACCGGGGAGCTGTTTTTT. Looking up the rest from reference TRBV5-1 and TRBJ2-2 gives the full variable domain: KAGVTQTPRYLIKTRGQQVTLSCSPISGHRSVSWYQQTPGQGLQFLFEYFSETQRNKGNFPGRFSGRQFSNSRSEMNVSTLELGDSALYLCASSLSGSNTGELFFGEGSRLTVL.